Below, 27 T cell receptor beta chains from the same sample are listed, as sequenced in a study of blood T cells in healthy people across ages. A sample-barcoded 5' primer and a J-beta primer mix were used in a second PCR of about 7 to 12 cycles. TCRdb analysed the 5' RACE reads with MiXCR anew, one entry per CDR3 protein. The sample lists roughly 2 million distinct CDR3 sequences; about 50% were seen once. The sequenced material came from blood. Receptors originate from a woman between 40 and 50 years old in good health.

This clonotype was observed a few times. At one boundary the junction diverges from the germline segment, which might be a read error. This sequence joins TRBV6-5 and TRBJ1-2; D unresolved. The CDR3 sequence is 10 residues long. Germline loops: CDR1 MNHEY, CDR2 SVGAGI. CDR3 amino acids: CASGYGVGTF. The CDR3 DNA reads TGTGCCAGCGGTTACGGGGTGGGCACCTTC.

V gene TRBV24-1 combines with J gene TRBJ2-5; D is perhaps TRBD1 (6 bases). Matching the DNA end better, TRBJ2-7 makes the J call doubtful. The CDR3 extends over 12 amino acids. Germline V gene data show CDR1 as KGHDR and CDR2 as SFDVKD. For the CDR3, the DNA is TGTGCCACCAGTGCAACAGGGTACGAGCAGTACTTC. It yields the protein CATSATGYEQYF.

There are a few counts of this clonotype. The chain uses TRBV2 and TRBJ2-5; 10 positions match TRBD2. Losses at the gene ends were 4 bases for V and 4 bases for J; bases not matched to a gene: 6. Germline CDR1 and CDR2: SNHLY and FYNNEI. This CDR3 has 15 amino acids. The CDR3 loop reads CASSAVASGGETQYF. The CDR3 DNA sequence: TGTGCCAGCAGTGCTGTAGCTAGCGGGGGAGAGACCCAGTACTTC.

The chain combines TRBV4-3 with TRBJ2-7; weak D call: TRBD2 (5 bases). V lost 0 bases and J 2 bases, leaving 14 bases between the germline ends. CDR3 length: 16 amino acids. The germline V gene has CDR1 LGHNA and CDR2 YSLEER. CDR3 nucleotide sequence: TGCGCCAGCAGCCAAGATGCCAGGAGGCCACCCTACGAGCAGTACTTC. Protein product: CASSQDARRPPYEQYF.

The chain joins TRBV4-3 to TRBJ1-6, with 9 bases matching TRBD1. V lost 3 bases, J lost 6 bases, and 15 bases stayed unmatched. Germline values: CDR1 LGHNA, CDR2 YSLEER. CDR3 length equals 19 residues. CDR3 bases: TGCGCCAGCAGCCACATAGGGACAGGGCAAGGGTTTCGTAATTCACCCCTCCACTTT. Amino acids: CASSHIGTGQGFRNSPLHF.

On this clonotype: A read error may account for a junction end that differs from germline. The gene calls are TRBV9 and TRBJ2-6; D is perhaps TRBD1 (5 bases). The CDR3 sequence is 16 residues long. Germline-derived CDR1 and CDR2 are SGDLS and YYNGEE. The CDR3 sequence: CASSVGATSGADVPTF. As DNA, the CDR3 is TGTGCCAGCAGCGTAGGGGCGACCTCTGGGGCCGACGTCCCGACTTTC.

This clonotype was detected a few times. The chain employs TRBV29-1 and TRBJ2-7, with 8 bases that match TRBD2. V was pared by 4 bases and J by 6 bases, with 14 bases of the junction left unmatched. CDR3 length: 15 residues. The germline V gene has CDR1 SQVTM and CDR2 ANQGSEA. CDR3 in DNA: TGCAGCGTTGTGGTTAGCGGGGATCTGAGAAGCGAGCAGTACTTC. This encodes CSVVVSGDLRSEQYF.

This clonotype was observed a handful of times. The chain is built from TRBV7-2 and TRBJ2-7; 10 bases are a match to TRBD2. CDR1 SGHTA and CDR2 FQGNSA come from the germline V gene. This CDR3 comprises 15 residues. V shed 1 base and J 4 bases; nucleotides not matched to a gene: 4. The CDR3 reads CASSLGGLALYEQYF. CDR3 bases: TGTGCCAGCAGCTTAGGGGGACTAGCGTTGTACGAGCAGTACTTC.

This chain connects TRBV6-6 to TRBJ1-2, with no clear D. The V end lost 0 bases, the J end lost 8 bases, and 16 bases lay between the germline ends. The germline gives CDR1 MNHNY, CDR2 SVGAGI (reference sequence). This CDR3 spans 15 amino acids. CDR3 in DNA: TGTGCCAGCAGTTACTCGAAGCAAGGATCGGGGGGCTACACCTTC. As protein: CASSYSKQGSGGYTF.

The chain joins TRBV7-6 to TRBJ2-3; D uncertain. V dropped 1 base and J dropped 1 base, with 9 bases sitting between them. This CDR3 spans 15 amino acids. Germline assignment: CDR1 SGHVS and CDR2 FNYEAQ. CDR3 amino acids: CASSLEARGTDTQYF. In DNA form, the CDR3 reads TGTGCCAGCAGCTTAGAGGCTAGGGGCACAGATACGCAGTATTTT.

The genes are TRBV20-1 and TRBJ2-1; D not resolved. V was pared by 4 bases and J by 4 bases, with 17 bases between. The CDR3 consists of 15 residues. The germline CDR1 and CDR2 sequences are DFQATT and SNEGSKA (reference sequence). The CDR3 sequence is CSAIPPDQEYNEQFF. The CDR3 DNA follows: TGCAGTGCTATCCCCCCGGATCAGGAATACAATGAGCAGTTCTTC.

There are many counts of this clonotype. J is TRBJ2-1 and V is TRBV20-1, with TRBD2 matching 9 bases. The V segment lost 6 bases and the J segment 0 bases; nucleotides outside the gene matches: 6. The germline V gene encodes CDR1 DFQATT and CDR2 SNEGSKA (reference sequence). This CDR3 has 15 amino acids. The CDR3 nucleotides read TGCAGTGCGCGGCGGGGGGGAGGCTCCTACAATGAGCAGTTCTTC. Residues: CSARRGGGSYNEQFF.

The rearrangement links TRBV5-1 to TRBJ2-3, with D hard to call. The CDR3 loop spans 14 amino acids. V was trimmed by 0 bases and J by 2 bases, leaving 7 bases between them. Germline-derived CDR1 and CDR2 are SGHRS and YFSETQ. The CDR3 nucleotides are TGCGCCAGCAGCTTGGGGGGTCACACAGATACGCAGTATTTT. This codes for CASSLGGHTDTQYF.

V is TRBV4-3 and J is TRBJ1-4; weak D call: TRBD1 (5 bases). The CDR3 sequence is 15 residues long. Germline assignment: CDR1 LGHNA and CDR2 YSLEER. Trimming left V 4 bases short and J 7 bases short, with 16 bases between. CDR3 amino acids: CASSRGPGEGEKLFF. CDR3 coding DNA: TGCGCCAGCAGCCGGGGACCGGGGGAAGGTGAAAAACTGTTTTTT.

The V call is TRBV2, the J call TRBJ2-4; D not resolved. V was cut by 5 bases and J by 5 bases, with 16 bases left in between. Germline V CDR1 and CDR2: SNHLY, FYNNEI. There are 15 residues in the CDR3. The CDR3 region is CASSWINLKENIQYF. The CDR3, as DNA: TGTGCCAGCAGTTGGATCAACTTAAAAGAAAACATTCAGTACTTC.

This chain joins TRBV27 and TRBJ2-5; 11 bases are a match to TRBD2. J gave up 5 bases and V 0 bases, and 11 bases lay outside the gene matches. The CDR3 runs 18 residues. Germline values: CDR1 MNHEY, CDR2 SMNVEV (reference sequence). CDR3 in DNA: TGTGCCAGCAGTTTATCTCTAGCGTTAGCGGGGGGGCCCGAGACCCAGTACTTC. Translating gives CASSLSLALAGGPETQYF.

This clonotype was counted a few times. CDR3 sequence reads: CASSLAGLAGTTYEQYF. As DNA, the CDR3 is TGTGCCAGCAGCTTAGCGGGACTAGCGGGGACAACCTACGAGCAGTACTTC. The J gene is TRBJ2-7, the V gene TRBV13, with 13 bases fitting TRBD2. With 1 base clipped from V and 2 bases from J, the junction kept 5 bases outside the gene matches. CDR3 length equals 17 residues. In germline, CDR1 is PRHDT, CDR2 FYEKMQ (reference sequence).

The chain couples TRBV6-1 to TRBJ2-5; TRBD2 aligns across 11 bases. Germline V gene sequence: CDR1 MNHNS, CDR2 SASEGT. The CDR3 is made up of 15 amino acids. V gave up 6 bases and J gave up 11 bases; unmatched junction bases: 14. CDR3 region: CASSLSGGVVNEQYF. The CDR3 coding sequence is TGTGCCAGCAGCCTTAGCGGGGGGGTTGTCAATGAGCAGTACTTC.

This clonotype was found many times. The V call is TRBV7-9, the J call TRBJ2-1; D gene unclear. V was trimmed by 6 bases and J by 4 bases, leaving 10 bases between them. The CDR3 loop spans 13 amino acids. Germline CDR1 reads SEHNR; CDR2 reads FQNEAQ (reference sequence). The chain's CDR3 is CASSPFSYNEQFF. CDR3 DNA: TGTGCCAGCAGTCCCTTCAGTTACAATGAGCAGTTCTTC.

This rearrangement joins TRBV7-3 to TRBJ1-1; D remains unclear. V gave up 4 bases and J gave up 0 bases, with 12 bases separating them. The CDR3 has 15 amino acids. Germline V gives CDR1 SGHTA, CDR2 FQGTGA. The chain's CDR3 is CASSSDANLNTEAFF. The CDR3 DNA follows: TGTGCCAGCAGCTCAGATGCCAACCTGAACACTGAAGCTTTCTTT.

The chain is built from TRBV11-2 and TRBJ2-7, with D perhaps being TRBD1 or TRBD2 (5 bases each). CDR1 is SGHAT and CDR2 is FQNNGV in the germline V gene. V lost 5 bases, J lost 4 bases, and 18 bases lay in between. CDR3 size: 15 residues. The CDR3: CASSIGDGPLYEQYF. In DNA, the CDR3 is TGTGCCAGCAGCATCGGGGACGGACCTCTGTACGAGCAGTACTTC. The complete variable domain, with remaining parts taken from reference TRBV11-2 and TRBJ2-7, reads EAGVAQSPRYKIIEKRQSVAFWCNPISGHATLYWYQQILGQGPKLLIQFQNNGVVDDSQLPKDRFSAERLKGVDSTLKIQPAKLEDSAVYLCASSIGDGPLYEQYFGPGTRLTVT.

The gene calls are TRBV12-3 or TRBV12-4 and TRBJ2-3; unclear D gene. CDR3 length equals 15 residues. V gave up 5 bases and J gave up 1 base, with 13 bases separating them. As DNA, the CDR3 is TGTGCCAGCAGTCATTGGGGTAGTGGCACAGATACGCAGTATTTT. This sequence encodes CASSHWGSGTDTQYF.

This sequence joins TRBV6-2 or TRBV6-3 and TRBJ2-2; possible D gene TRBD1, 6 bases. V was pared by 6 bases and J by 3 bases, with 11 bases between. In germline, CDR1 is MNHEY, CDR2 SVGEGT. CDR3 length: 14 residues. CDR3 nucleotides: TGTGCCAGCAGACCCCAGGGGTACACCGGGGAGCTGTTTTTT. Encoded protein: CASRPQGYTGELFF.

V usage is TRBV7-2 and J usage is TRBJ2-1, with a tentative D call TRBD2 (6 bases). Trimming took 5 bases from V and 8 from J, leaving 10 bases between them. Germline CDR1 is SGHTA and CDR2 is FQGNSA. This CDR3 is 12 amino acids long. CDR3 DNA: TGTGCCAGCAGCCGGGGGTCCCATGAGCAGTTCTTC. Translation: CASSRGSHEQFF.

The chain employs TRBV11-2 and TRBJ2-3, with D possibly matching TRBD1 (7 bases). The V gene's germline CDR1 is SGHAT and CDR2 FQNNGV. The germline V and J ends were trimmed by 5 bases and 2 bases, with 17 bases remaining between them. CDR3 length: 16 residues. CDR3 bases: TGTGCCAGCAGCCTCGGCCTCAGGGGGGACACAGATACGCAGTATTTT. Encoded protein: CASSLGLRGDTDTQYF.

The chain recombines TRBV7-9 with TRBJ1-6; 9 bases are shared with TRBD1. The germline V gene encodes CDR1 SEHNR and CDR2 FQNEAQ (reference sequence). Trimming cost V 2 bases and J 9 bases; bases outside gene matches: 5. The CDR3 runs to 15 residues. CDR3 nucleotides: TGTGCCAGCAGCTTACCCGGGACAGGGACTTCACCCCTCCACTTT. It codes for CASSLPGTGTSPLHF.

J is TRBJ2-7 and V is TRBV4-3; tentatively, D is TRBD1 (6 bases). The CDR3 is 14 amino acids. Trimming took 0 bases from V and 6 from J, leaving 12 bases between them. The germline CDR1 and CDR2 sequences are LGHNA and YSLEER. CDR3: CASSQDIQGGEQYF. The DNA for the CDR3 is TGCGCCAGCAGCCAAGATATACAGGGTGGCGAGCAGTACTTC.